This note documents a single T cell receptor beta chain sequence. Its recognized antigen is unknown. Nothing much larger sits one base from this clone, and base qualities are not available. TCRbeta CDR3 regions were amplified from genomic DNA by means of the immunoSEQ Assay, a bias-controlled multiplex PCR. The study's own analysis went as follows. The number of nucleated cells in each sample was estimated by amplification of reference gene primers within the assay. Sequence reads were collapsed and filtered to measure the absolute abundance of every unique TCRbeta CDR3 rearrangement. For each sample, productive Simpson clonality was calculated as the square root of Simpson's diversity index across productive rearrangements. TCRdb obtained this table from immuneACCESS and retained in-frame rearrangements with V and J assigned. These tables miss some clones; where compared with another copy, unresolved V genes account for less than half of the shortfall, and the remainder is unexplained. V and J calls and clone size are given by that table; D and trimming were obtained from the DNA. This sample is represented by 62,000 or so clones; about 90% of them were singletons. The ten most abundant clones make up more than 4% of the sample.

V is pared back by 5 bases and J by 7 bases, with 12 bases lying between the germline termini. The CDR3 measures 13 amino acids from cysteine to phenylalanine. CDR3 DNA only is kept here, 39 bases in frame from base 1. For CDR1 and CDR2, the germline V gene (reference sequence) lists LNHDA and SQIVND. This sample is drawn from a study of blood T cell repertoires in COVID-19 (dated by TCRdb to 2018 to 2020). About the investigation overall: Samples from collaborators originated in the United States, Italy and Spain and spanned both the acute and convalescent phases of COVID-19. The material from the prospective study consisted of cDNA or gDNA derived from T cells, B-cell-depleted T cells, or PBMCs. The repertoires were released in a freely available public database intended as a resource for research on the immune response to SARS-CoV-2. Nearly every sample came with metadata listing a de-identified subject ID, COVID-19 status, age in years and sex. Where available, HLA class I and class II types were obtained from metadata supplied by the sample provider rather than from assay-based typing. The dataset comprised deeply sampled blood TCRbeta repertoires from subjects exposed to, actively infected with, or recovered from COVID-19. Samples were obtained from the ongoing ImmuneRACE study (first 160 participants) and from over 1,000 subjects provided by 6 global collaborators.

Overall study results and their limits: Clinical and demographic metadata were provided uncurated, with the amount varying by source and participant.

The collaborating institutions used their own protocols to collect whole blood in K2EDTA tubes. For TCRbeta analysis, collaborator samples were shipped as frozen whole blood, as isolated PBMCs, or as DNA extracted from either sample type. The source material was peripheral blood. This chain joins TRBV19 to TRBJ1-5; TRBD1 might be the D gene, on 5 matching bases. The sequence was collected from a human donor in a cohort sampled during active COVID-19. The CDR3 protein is CASSPQGRQPQHF. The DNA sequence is TGTGCCAGTAGTCCCCAGGGTAGGCAGCCCCAGCATTTT.